Presented here are 13 T cell receptor beta chains from one specimen sequenced in a study of radiation and T cells in renal cell carcinoma (dated by TCRdb to 2020 to 2021). Taken with the paper, the label for time point translates to: tumor resected at nephrectomy. The treatment or condition label corresponds to: 15 Gy SBRT to primary tumor, nephrectomy 4 weeks later. Libraries were built with the immunoSEQ multiplex PCR assay. TCRdb retrieved this table from immuneACCESS and kept in-frame rearrangements only. Not all clones are present; in checked studies, unresolved V genes account for under half, and no reason is known for the remainder. This sample has 18,000 or so clones in its table, and about 50% of those were observed once. The biggest ten clones account for 10% to 15% of the sample. Sequenced here: tumor tissue, sampled from a patient whose treatment included radiotherapy and nephrectomy. Source of these receptors: a man aged 45-65 years with renal cell carcinoma.

This clone has only one observation. A read error may account for a junction end that differs from germline. J is TRBJ2-7 and V is TRBV29-1; possibly TRBD1 for D (5 bases). The length of the CDR3 is 16 residues. Germline lookup yields CDR1 SQVTM and CDR2 ANQGSEA. This CDR3 is CSVEGVPDMPTYEQYF. The CDR3 nucleotides read TGCAGCGTAGAAGGGGTGCCGGATATGCCAACCTACGAGCAGTACTTC.

The chain combines TRBV4-3 with TRBJ2-1; TRBD2 matches 7 bases. J lost 2 bases, V lost 0 bases, and 4 bases had no gene match. The CDR3 is 16 amino acids. Germline CDR1 and CDR2: LGHNA and YSLEER. In DNA form, the CDR3 reads TGCGCCAGCAGCCAAGATTGGGGGGGGGCCTACAATGAGCAGTTCTTC. Translation: CASSQDWGGAYNEQFF.

Sample share makes this clone medium-sized. The chain links TRBV6-1 to TRBJ2-7; D uncertain. This CDR3 is 11 amino acids long. From germline, CDR1 is MNHNS and CDR2 SASEGT. V was pared by 11 bases and J by 2 bases, with 10 bases between. CDR3 residues: CAALEPYEQYF. The CDR3 bases are TGTGCCGCCCTGGAGCCCTACGAGCAGTACTTC.

This clone was counted between two and nine times. This CDR3 is also generated by other DNA sequences in the sample. The chain combines TRBV5-1 with TRBJ2-7; 14 bases agree with TRBD2. Germline V CDR1 and CDR2: SGHRS, YFSETQ. The CDR3 is made up of 19 amino acids. V gave up 0 bases and J gave up 6 bases; unmatched junction bases: 14. The CDR3 here is CASSLAPGLAGVGMSEQYF. As DNA, the CDR3 is TGCGCCAGCAGCTTGGCACCGGGACTAGCGGGAGTCGGAATGAGCGAGCAGTACTTC.

The V call is TRBV5-1, the J call TRBJ1-1; 11 bases are shared with TRBD1. There are 16 residues in the CDR3. V shed 4 bases and J 2 bases; nucleotides not matched to a gene: 7. From germline, CDR1 is SGHRS and CDR2 YFSETQ. The CDR3 spells CASSRWTGGTNTEAFF. CDR3 nucleotides: TGCGCCAGCAGCCGTTGGACAGGGGGCACAAACACTGAAGCTTTCTTT.

The gene calls are TRBV6-6 and TRBJ2-7, with a possible D match to TRBD2 (5 bases). The V end was cut by 6 bases, the J end by 0 bases, with 15 bases between. The CDR3 consists of 15 residues. CDR1 is MNHNY and CDR2 is SVGAGI in the germline V gene (reference sequence). The chain's CDR3 is CASSPHDRDSYEQYF. The CDR3, as DNA: TGTGCCAGCAGCCCTCATGACCGGGACTCCTACGAGCAGTACTTC.

V is TRBV6-6 and J is TRBJ1-5; TRBD1 is a possible D gene (6 bases). The germline V gene has CDR1 MNHNY and CDR2 SVGAGI (reference sequence). V was trimmed by 1 base and J by 4 bases, leaving 11 bases between them. The CDR3 covers 15 residues. In nucleotides, the CDR3 is TGTGCCAGCAGTTACTACCTGAGGGGGAATCAGCCCCAGCATTTT. It translates to CASSYYLRGNQPQHF.

This clone was counted between two and nine times. The rearrangement uses TRBV9 and TRBJ2-7; 8 bases line up with TRBD1. Germline lookup yields CDR1 SGDLS and CDR2 YYNGEE. The CDR3 runs 17 residues. With 0 bases clipped from V and 1 base from J, the junction kept 9 bases outside the gene matches. Written as DNA, the CDR3 is TGTGCCAGCAGCGTAGCTGGAGGGACAGGATATTCCTACGAGCAGTACTTC. This codes for CASSVAGGTGYSYEQYF. Using reference TRBV9 and TRBJ2-7 for the parts outside the CDR3, the full variable domain is DSGVTQTPKHLITATGQRVTLRCSPRSGDLSVYWYQQSLDQGLQFLIQYYNGEERAKGNILERFSAQQFPDLHSELNLSSLELGDSALYFCASSVAGGTGYSYEQYFGPGTRLTVT.

This clone came up a few times. CDR3 in amino acids: CASSRTGLEQYF. The DNA of the CDR3 is TGTGCCAGCAGCCGGACAGGGCTCGAGCAGTACTTC. The chain employs TRBV5-8 and TRBJ2-7; 8 bases map to TRBD1. The V and J ends lost 4 bases and 6 bases, in that order; junction bases with no gene match: 3. Germline V gene sequence: CDR1 SGHTS, CDR2 YDEGEE. The CDR3 is 12 residues long.

The chain employs TRBV30 and TRBJ1-6, with 9 bases fitting TRBD1. From germline, CDR1 is GTSNPN and CDR2 SVGIG (reference sequence). The trim removed 3 bases at V and 5 bases at J, leaving 8 bases unmatched. The CDR3 runs to 16 residues. CDR3 amino acids: CAWRAKGQGDNSPLHF. CDR3 nucleotides: TGTGCCTGGAGAGCAAAGGGACAGGGAGATAATTCACCCCTCCACTTT.

This clone turned up a few times. The V call is TRBV7-3, the J call TRBJ2-5; 10 bases line up with TRBD2. CDR1 and CDR2 (germline): SGHTA, FQGTGA. This CDR3 comprises 16 residues. Trimming cost V 5 bases and J 4 bases; bases outside gene matches: 10. The CDR3 coding sequence is TGTGCCAGCAGCACCCCAGAAGCGGGAGGGGGAGAGACCCAGTACTTC. Translation: CASSTPEAGGGETQYF.

V is TRBV27 and J is TRBJ2-7, with TRBD2 as a possible D gene (7 bases). In germline, CDR1 is MNHEY, CDR2 SMNVEV (reference sequence). The V end was cut by 5 bases, the J end by 4 bases, with 24 bases between. CDR3 length equals 17 residues. The chain's CDR3 is CASSPPRGPGGLYEQYF. In DNA, the CDR3 is TGTGCCAGCAGTCCCCCTCGGGGGCCGGGGGGCTTATACGAGCAGTACTTC.

The CDR3: CASSLGTRATNYGYTF. DNA for the CDR3: TGTGCCAGCAGCTTAGGTACTAGGGCTACTAACTATGGCTACACCTTC. This chain joins TRBV7-8 and TRBJ1-2; no reliable D call. The V end lost 1 base, the J end lost 0 bases, and 12 bases lay between the germline ends. The germline CDR1 and CDR2 sequences are SGHVS and FQNEAQ. The CDR3 is made up of 16 amino acids.